This TCR beta chain is from a study of T cells in Graves' hyperthyroidism and ophthalmopathy. Notes on the study in general: Blood also held most thyroid clonotypes expanded beyond 0.001. Onset of ophthalmopathy came a median 6.5 months after the model predicted it. By a 13 V-J model, ophthalmopathy was set apart from stable hyperthyroidism.

Researchers amplified the TCR beta CDR3 regions from RNA transcripts. An initial round of RT-PCR targeting the TCR CDR3 relied on the HTBI primer set. TCRdb recomputed calls from the multiplex PCR reads with MiXCR, one row per CDR3 protein. This sample carries about 500,000 distinct CDR3 sequences, approximately 15% of them seen once, and the ten largest clones take around 17%. Isolation of PBMCs was performed on around 9.4 ml fresh peripheral blood. This clonotype was picked up many times. No antigen is known for it. Sequences were obtained from blood. The sequence came from a woman between 18 and 30 years old with Graves' hyperthyroidism.

The CDR3 reads CSAKQGGGQETQYF. The CDR3 nucleotides read TGCAGTGCTAAACAGGGGGGGGGCCAAGAGACCCAGTACTTC. J is TRBJ2-5 and V is TRBV20-1; the D gene is possibly TRBD1 (8 bases). Germline lookup yields CDR1 DFQATT and CDR2 SNEGSKA (reference sequence). This CDR3 comprises 14 residues. V lost 4 bases and J lost 1, with 13 bases in between.